The text below deals with one T cell receptor beta chain. The antigen remains unidentified. This CDR3 spans 18 amino acids. Trimming took 6 bases from V and 5 from J; bases not matched to a gene: 24. Germline loops: CDR1 DFQATT, CDR2 SNEGSKA (reference sequence). This sample was included in a study of blood T cells in healthy people across ages. Study-wide results and caveats: Higher diversity, along with more naive CD4+ cells, distinguished long-lived donors from aged donors.

Sample-barcoded 5' priming and a J-beta primer mix drove a second PCR of 7 to 11 cycles. TCRdb fed the 5' RACE reads into MiXCR, producing one record per CDR3 protein. This sample has hundreds of thousands of distinct CDR3 sequences; about 34% occur once, and the top ten carry about an eighth. The chain joins TRBV20-1 to TRBJ1-2; 7 bases are shared with TRBD1. Sequences were obtained from blood. This sequence was found in a man younger than 30 in good health. In nucleotides, the CDR3 is TGCAGTGCCGCACCTACGGCTGGAGGTGGGGGACAGTTATATGGCTACACCTTC. Translation: CSAAPTAGGGGQLYGYTF.